The 15 T cell receptor beta chains in this list originate from one sample, sequenced in a study of cytomegalovirus exposure and HLA in healthy donors. Primers for the PCR totalled 60 Vbeta and 13 Jbeta. Data came from immunoSEQ multiplex PCR; TCRdb stores just in-frame clones and leaves some out. This repertoire comprises 110,000 to 150,000 clones; its ten largest clones make up about 0.96%. Sequencing was carried out using PBMCs. These receptors were taken from a male donor in good health and CMV-seronegative.

This chain links TRBV11-2 with TRBJ2-7; TRBD2 matches 10 bases. V lost 6 bases to trimming and J lost 0 bases; unmatched junction nucleotides: 2. Per the germline V gene, CDR1 is SGHAT and CDR2 is FQNNGV. The CDR3 extends over 14 amino acids. CDR3 bases: TGTGCCAGCAGTAGACTAGCGGGCTCCTACGAGCAGTACTTC. It specifies CASSRLAGSYEQYF.

The chain couples TRBV29-1 to TRBJ1-1; D is uncertain. Trimming shortened V by 4 bases and J by 5 bases, and 17 bases separated the two germline ends. Germline V gives CDR1 SQVTM, CDR2 ANQGSEA. CDR3 length: 14 residues. The CDR3 bases are TGCAGCGTTGGGCGGGTCCGGGTTAATACTGAAGCTTTCTTT. Amino acid sequence: CSVGRVRVNTEAFF. The full variable domain, with the rest looked up from reference TRBV29-1 and TRBJ1-1, is SAVISQKPSRDICQRGTSLTIQCQVDSQVTMMFWYRQQPGQSLTLIATANQGSEATYESGFVIDKFPISRPNLTFSTLTVSNMSPEDSSIYLCSVGRVRVNTEAFFGQGTRLTVV.

The V gene is TRBV6-5, the J gene TRBJ1-2; D may be TRBD1 (6 bases). The CDR3 sequence is 16 residues long. The V end lost 0 bases, the J end lost 5 bases, and 16 bases lay between the germline ends. In germline, CDR1 is MNHEY, CDR2 SVGAGI. Here the CDR3 DNA reads TGTGCCAGCAGTTACTCCCGCCAAGCCACAGGGTATGGCTACACCTTC. Encoded protein: CASSYSRQATGYGYTF.

This chain joins TRBV5-6 and TRBJ1-4; TRBD1 is a possible D gene (6 bases). V was trimmed by 1 base and J by 7 bases, leaving 14 bases between them. From germline, CDR1 is SGHDT and CDR2 YYEEEE. The CDR3 length is 15 residues. The CDR3 sequence: CASSLNPKGGEKLFF. The CDR3 nucleotides read TGTGCCAGCAGCTTGAACCCCAAAGGGGGTGAAAAACTGTTTTTT.

This rearrangement joins TRBV6-6 to TRBJ2-1; no reliable D call. The V end was cut by 5 bases, the J end by 10 bases, with 9 bases between. Germline V gene sequence: CDR1 MNHNY, CDR2 SVGAGI (reference sequence). The CDR3 covers 11 residues. The CDR3 spells CASSAPREQFF. For the CDR3, the DNA is TGTGCCAGCAGTGCCCCCCGGGAGCAGTTCTTC.

V is TRBV7-3 and J is TRBJ2-5; 8 bases fit TRBD2. CDR3 length equals 14 residues. Germline V gives CDR1 SGHTA, CDR2 FQGTGA. Germline trimming cut 4 bases from V and 4 bases from J; bases unmatched to any gene: 5. The DNA of the CDR3 is TGTGCCAGCAGCTACGGGGGGGGAGCAGAGACCCAGTACTTC. The encoded protein is CASSYGGGAETQYF.

The V call is TRBV6-5, the J call TRBJ2-7; TRBD1 aligns across 7 bases. The germline CDR1 and CDR2 sequences are MNHEY and SVGAGI. After removal of 6 bases from V and 5 bases from J, the junction contained 13 bases not matched to a gene. The CDR3 has 15 residues. The DNA of the CDR3 is TGTGCCAGCAGGTTACAGGGGACGTCCTCGGACGAGCAGTACTTC. This sequence encodes CASRLQGTSSDEQYF.

Concerning this clone: An end of the junction does not agree with germline; a read error may underlie this. This chain joins TRBV7-6 and TRBJ2-1; TRBD1 matches 8 bases. The CDR3 contains 19 residues. Germline V CDR1 and CDR2: SGHVS, FNYEAQ. CDR3 amino acids: CASSLASPQGAPTRNEQFF. The CDR3 DNA reads as TGTGCCAGCAGCCTAGCCTCACCTCAGGGGGCGCCGACTAGGAATGAGCAGTTCTTC.

About this clone: The same CDR3 is also encoded by other DNA sequences in this sample. J is TRBJ2-7 and V is TRBV6-5, with TRBD2 as a possible D gene (6 bases). V was cut by 2 bases and J by 1 base, with 6 bases left in between. CDR1 and CDR2 from the germline V gene are MNHEY and SVGAGI. The CDR3 has 13 residues. CDR3 bases: TGTGCCAGCAGTTACCGGGGGTCCTACGAGCAGTACTTC. Amino acids: CASSYRGSYEQYF.

This sequence joins TRBV6-5 and TRBJ2-1, with D hard to call. Trimming left V 0 bases short and J 1 base short, with 7 bases between. The germline CDR1 and CDR2 sequences are MNHEY and SVGAGI. CDR3 length: 15 residues. CDR3 sequence: CASSYSQISYNEQFF. The CDR3 DNA reads TGTGCCAGCAGTTACTCACAGATTTCCTACAATGAGCAGTTCTTC.

The genes are TRBV27 and TRBJ1-2; TRBD1 matches at 9 bases. This CDR3 is 13 amino acids long. Germline V gives CDR1 MNHEY, CDR2 SMNVEV (reference sequence). V gave up 4 bases and J gave up 8 bases; unmatched junction bases: 5. DNA for the CDR3: TGTGCCAGCAGTTATTGGACAGGGGAAGGCTACACCTTC. As protein: CASSYWTGEGYTF.

The chain carries TRBV19 and TRBJ2-7; 9 nucleotides match TRBD2. V gave up 8 bases and J gave up 0 bases; unmatched junction bases: 8. CDR3 length: 15 amino acids. Germline V gene sequence: CDR1 LNHDA, CDR2 SQIVND (reference sequence). The DNA for the CDR3 is TGTGCCAGTGCCCCAACTAGCGGGTACTCCTACGAGCAGTACTTC. Protein: CASAPTSGYSYEQYF.

The J gene is TRBJ2-3, the V gene TRBV6-5, with D perhaps matching TRBD2 (5 bases). Germline V gives CDR1 MNHEY, CDR2 SVGAGI. With 0 bases removed from V and 1 base from J, the gap between germline ends came to 8 bases. The CDR3 runs to 15 residues. CDR3 in DNA: TGTGCCAGCAGTTACTCGACTACCCGCACAGATACGCAGTATTTT. Amino acid sequence: CASSYSTTRTDTQYF.

J is TRBJ2-1 and V is TRBV28; D call uncertain. This CDR3 comprises 13 residues. In germline, CDR1 is MDHEN, CDR2 SYDVKM. Trimming pared 5 bases from V and 3 bases from J, leaving 8 bases between. The CDR3 reads CASSLFYYNEQFF. Here the CDR3 DNA reads TGTGCCAGCAGTCTATTCTACTACAATGAGCAGTTCTTC.

V usage is TRBV18 and J usage is TRBJ2-1, with 12 bases that match TRBD2. CDR1 is KGHSH and CDR2 is LQKENI in the germline V gene. The CDR3 runs 17 residues. The V segment lost 6 bases and the J segment 8 bases; nucleotides outside the gene matches: 14. CDR3 sequence reads: CASSEPGLAGFWDEQFF. The CDR3 DNA sequence: TGTGCCAGCTCCGAGCCAGGACTAGCGGGGTTTTGGGATGAGCAGTTCTTC.